Given below is one TCR beta chain in context. Here immunoSEQ multiplex PCR was the method, and the copy in TCRdb shows in-frame clones only, minus some. The data hold around 67,000 clones, with roughly 90% observed a single time. This entry is derived from a study of T cells in localized non-small cell lung cancer. The V gene lost 2 bases and the J gene lost 8 bases, with 19 bases spanning the gap. There are 16 residues in the CDR3. CDR1 MNHEY and CDR2 SVGAGI come from the germline V gene. Sequences were derived from peripheral blood, sampled before any cancer treatment. The sequence was obtained from a woman aged 40-69 years with stage I lung adenocarcinoma. The J gene is TRBJ2-1, the V gene TRBV6-5, with D possibly TRBD2 on 6 matching bases. The DNA for the CDR3 is TGTGCCAGCAGTTACGTGTTTGTGGGGGGAGCGGATGAGCAGTTCTTC. Its protein is CASSYVFVGGADEQFF.